The 19 T cell receptor beta chains below come from one sample, sequenced in a study of cytotoxic CD8 clonotypes in ibrutinib-treated CLL. Only in-frame clones appear in the TCRdb table, and some are missing; sequencing was by immunoSEQ multiplex PCR. The table lists approximately 25,000 clones, 70% to 75% of them singletons, with approximately 46% in the top ten. The sample consisted of PBMCs, taken after 12 months of ibrutinib treatment. These receptors originate from a human donor with chronic lymphocytic leukemia.

The V gene is TRBV7-2, the J gene TRBJ2-3; perhaps D is TRBD1 or TRBD2 (6 bases each). The germline V gene has CDR1 SGHTA and CDR2 FQGNSA. Between the trimmed V and J ends, which lost 0 bases and 7 bases, there was a span of 14 bases. The CDR3 loop spans 15 amino acids. CDR3 in DNA: TGTGCCAGCAGCTTAGCGTCGGGGGCTCGTTATACGCAGTATTTT. Translated, it gives CASSLASGARYTQYF.

The chain uses TRBV5-4 and TRBJ2-7; 8 bases are shared with TRBD2. CDR1 and CDR2 from the germline V gene are SGHNT and YYREEE (reference sequence). J lost 5 bases, V lost 0 bases, and 4 bases had no gene match. The CDR3 is 14 residues long. CDR3 in DNA: TGTGCCAGCAGCTTGGCGGGAGGGCGCCACGAGCAGTACTTC. Its protein product is CASSLAGGRHEQYF.

The gene calls are TRBV5-6 and TRBJ2-7, with 10 bases identical to TRBD2. This CDR3 spans 16 amino acids. Losses at the gene ends were 4 bases for V and 4 bases for J; bases not matched to a gene: 11. CDR1 is SGHDT, CDR2 YYEEEE, per germline. The CDR3 sequence: CASSRRTSGLGYEQYF. The CDR3 nucleotides read TGTGCCAGCAGCCGCCGGACTAGCGGCCTAGGTTACGAGCAGTACTTC.

The rearrangement joins TRBV27 to TRBJ1-5; D is possibly TRBD1 (6 bases). This CDR3 contains 15 residues. The germline gives CDR1 MNHEY, CDR2 SMNVEV (reference sequence). V was clipped by 1 base and J by 1 base, with 8 bases between them. The CDR3 DNA follows: TGTGCCAGCAGTTTATTAGGGGGGAGCAATCAGCCCCAGCATTTT. It specifies CASSLLGGSNQPQHF.

This clone appeared a few times. The V gene is TRBV9, the J gene TRBJ1-1; D not resolved. Germline V CDR1 and CDR2: SGDLS, YYNGEE. The V gene lost 5 bases and the J gene lost 5 bases, with 13 bases spanning the gap. CDR3 length: 13 amino acids. The CDR3 DNA reads as TGTGCCAGCAGTTTATGGACCGGGACTGAAGCTTTCTTT. Translated, it gives CASSLWTGTEAFF.

The chain links TRBV5-4 to TRBJ2-5; TRBD1 matches 7 bases. CDR1 and CDR2 (germline): SGHNT, YYREEE (reference sequence). The CDR3 has 14 residues. Unmatched junction bases numbered 8, after V lost 4 bases and J lost 5 bases. The CDR3 DNA is TGTGCCAGCAGCCTAAGACAGGGCGGGGAGACCCAGTACTTC. It encodes CASSLRQGGETQYF.

The chain uses TRBV11-2 and TRBJ2-7, with 11 nucleotides matching TRBD2. The ends lost 5 bases at V and 3 bases at J; junction bases unmatched: 9. Germline values: CDR1 SGHAT, CDR2 FQNNGV. The CDR3 is 16 residues long. The CDR3 DNA sequence: TGTGCCAGCAGCCGCACCCTAGCGGGGGGCCTCTACGAGCAGTACTTC. It is translated as CASSRTLAGGLYEQYF. The complete variable domain, with remaining parts taken from reference TRBV11-2 and TRBJ2-7, reads EAGVAQSPRYKIIEKRQSVAFWCNPISGHATLYWYQQILGQGPKLLIQFQNNGVVDDSQLPKDRFSAERLKGVDSTLKIQPAKLEDSAVYLCASSRTLAGGLYEQYFGPGTRLTVT.

This clone was seen just once. The chain employs TRBV19 and TRBJ1-2; 8 positions agree with TRBD1. Germline loops: CDR1 LNHDA, CDR2 SQIVND (reference sequence). The CDR3 spans 14 residues. V lost 7 bases and J lost 4; bases outside the gene matches: 8. The CDR3 here is CASTEQGDGYGYTF. DNA of the CDR3: TGTGCCAGTACCGAACAGGGGGATGGCTATGGCTACACCTTC.

The chain has TRBV11-3 and TRBJ2-7; perhaps TRBD2 as D (5 bases). The CDR3 runs 12 residues. Trimming cost V 5 bases and J 1 base, with 6 bases left between them. Germline lookup yields CDR1 SGHNT and CDR2 YENEEA. The CDR3 region is CASSRDSYEQYF. CDR3 bases: TGTGCCAGCAGCCGGGATTCCTACGAGCAGTACTTC.

The V and J genes are TRBV7-6 and TRBJ2-5; TRBD2 matches at 9 bases. CDR3 size: 14 residues. The germline gives CDR1 SGHVS, CDR2 FNYEAQ. V was clipped by 1 base and J by 11 bases; unmatched bases: 8. The CDR3 protein is CASSLGGGAQEQYF. CDR3 nucleotides: TGTGCCAGCAGCTTAGGCGGGGGGGCCCAGGAGCAGTACTTC.

The chain couples TRBV6-1 to TRBJ2-3; D not certain. Trimming cost V 2 bases and J 3 bases, with 6 bases left between them. The germline V gene encodes CDR1 MNHNS and CDR2 SASEGT. The CDR3 spans 13 residues. The CDR3 spells CASSEIVTDTQYF. DNA for the CDR3: TGTGCCAGCAGTGAAATTGTGACAGATACGCAGTATTTT.

The chain couples TRBV30 to TRBJ2-7; 7 bases are a match to TRBD2. Trimming removed 0 bases from V and 5 bases from J; junction bases left unmatched: 7. CDR3 length: 14 amino acids. Looked up from germline, CDR1 is GTSNPN and CDR2 is SVGIG (reference sequence). The CDR3: CAWSVGGWRNEQYF. The CDR3 region has the DNA TGTGCCTGGAGTGTCGGGGGGTGGAGGAACGAGCAGTACTTC.

This chain connects TRBV29-1 to TRBJ1-4, with 9 positions matching TRBD1. This CDR3 is built from 15 residues. Germline V lookup: CDR1 SQVTM, CDR2 ANQGSEA. The trim removed 5 bases at V and 6 bases at J, leaving 10 bases unmatched. The CDR3 region is CSVTDLDRGYEKLFF. Written as DNA, the CDR3 is TGCAGCGTTACAGACCTGGACAGGGGATATGAAAAACTGTTTTTT. The whole variable domain, filled in from reference TRBV29-1 and TRBJ1-4, reads SAVISQKPSRDICQRGTSLTIQCQVDSQVTMMFWYRQQPGQSLTLIATANQGSEATYESGFVIDKFPISRPNLTFSTLTVSNMSPEDSSIYLCSVTDLDRGYEKLFFGSGTQLSVL.

J is TRBJ1-6 and V is TRBV6-5, with 7 bases matching TRBD1. The CDR3 contains 15 residues. Germline CDR1 is MNHEY and CDR2 is SVGAGI. The V segment lost 5 bases and the J segment 10 bases; nucleotides outside the gene matches: 11. The chain's CDR3 is CASSTTGTVTSPLHF. In nucleotides, the CDR3 is TGTGCCAGCAGTACAACTGGGACAGTTACCTCACCCCTCCACTTT.

There are a few counts of this clone. The chain carries TRBV6-5 and TRBJ1-5, with 9 bases fitting TRBD1. Per germline, CDR1 MNHEY and CDR2 SVGAGI. This CDR3 has 15 amino acids. The trim removed 6 bases at V and 2 bases at J, leaving 5 bases unmatched. In DNA, the CDR3 is TGTGCCAGCAGCCTCGGACAGGGGCGCAATCAGCCCCAGCATTTT. Encoded protein: CASSLGQGRNQPQHF.

The chain has TRBV4-3 and TRBJ1-1; D not certain. The germline CDR1 and CDR2 sequences are LGHNA and YSLEER. The CDR3 is 15 residues long. The V and J ends lost 4 bases and 0 bases respectively, with 12 bases between them. The DNA of the CDR3 is TGCGCCAGCAGCCTAGGAACGGGAGTGAACACTGAAGCTTTCTTT. Encoded protein: CASSLGTGVNTEAFF.

The chain combines TRBV28 with TRBJ1-4, with D perhaps TRBD1 (5 bases). This CDR3 is 18 amino acids long. The germline V gene has CDR1 MDHEN and CDR2 SYDVKM. Trimming shortened V by 6 bases and J by 1 base, and 21 bases separated the two germline ends. This CDR3 is CASSQSRGGVGTNEKLFF. CDR3 nucleotides: TGTGCCAGCAGCCAAAGCCGGGGCGGGGTTGGAACTAATGAAAAACTGTTTTTT.

The V call is TRBV4-1, the J call TRBJ2-3; D gene unclear. CDR3 size: 12 residues. Germline CDR1 MGHRA, CDR2 YSYEKL. Trimming stripped 4 bases from V and 6 bases from J, with 8 bases between. CDR3 protein: CASSPRMDTQYF. The CDR3 nucleotides read TGCGCCAGCAGCCCTCGTATGGATACGCAGTATTTT.

The rearrangement links TRBV5-1 to TRBJ2-5; perhaps TRBD2 as D (5 bases). The germline CDR1 and CDR2 sequences are SGHRS and YFSETQ. Trimming took off 0 bases at V and 4 bases at J, with 13 bases between the two ends. The CDR3 contains 15 residues. CDR3 sequence: CASSLVEGEVETQYF. DNA of the CDR3: TGCGCCAGCAGCTTGGTTGAGGGCGAAGTAGAGACCCAGTACTTC.